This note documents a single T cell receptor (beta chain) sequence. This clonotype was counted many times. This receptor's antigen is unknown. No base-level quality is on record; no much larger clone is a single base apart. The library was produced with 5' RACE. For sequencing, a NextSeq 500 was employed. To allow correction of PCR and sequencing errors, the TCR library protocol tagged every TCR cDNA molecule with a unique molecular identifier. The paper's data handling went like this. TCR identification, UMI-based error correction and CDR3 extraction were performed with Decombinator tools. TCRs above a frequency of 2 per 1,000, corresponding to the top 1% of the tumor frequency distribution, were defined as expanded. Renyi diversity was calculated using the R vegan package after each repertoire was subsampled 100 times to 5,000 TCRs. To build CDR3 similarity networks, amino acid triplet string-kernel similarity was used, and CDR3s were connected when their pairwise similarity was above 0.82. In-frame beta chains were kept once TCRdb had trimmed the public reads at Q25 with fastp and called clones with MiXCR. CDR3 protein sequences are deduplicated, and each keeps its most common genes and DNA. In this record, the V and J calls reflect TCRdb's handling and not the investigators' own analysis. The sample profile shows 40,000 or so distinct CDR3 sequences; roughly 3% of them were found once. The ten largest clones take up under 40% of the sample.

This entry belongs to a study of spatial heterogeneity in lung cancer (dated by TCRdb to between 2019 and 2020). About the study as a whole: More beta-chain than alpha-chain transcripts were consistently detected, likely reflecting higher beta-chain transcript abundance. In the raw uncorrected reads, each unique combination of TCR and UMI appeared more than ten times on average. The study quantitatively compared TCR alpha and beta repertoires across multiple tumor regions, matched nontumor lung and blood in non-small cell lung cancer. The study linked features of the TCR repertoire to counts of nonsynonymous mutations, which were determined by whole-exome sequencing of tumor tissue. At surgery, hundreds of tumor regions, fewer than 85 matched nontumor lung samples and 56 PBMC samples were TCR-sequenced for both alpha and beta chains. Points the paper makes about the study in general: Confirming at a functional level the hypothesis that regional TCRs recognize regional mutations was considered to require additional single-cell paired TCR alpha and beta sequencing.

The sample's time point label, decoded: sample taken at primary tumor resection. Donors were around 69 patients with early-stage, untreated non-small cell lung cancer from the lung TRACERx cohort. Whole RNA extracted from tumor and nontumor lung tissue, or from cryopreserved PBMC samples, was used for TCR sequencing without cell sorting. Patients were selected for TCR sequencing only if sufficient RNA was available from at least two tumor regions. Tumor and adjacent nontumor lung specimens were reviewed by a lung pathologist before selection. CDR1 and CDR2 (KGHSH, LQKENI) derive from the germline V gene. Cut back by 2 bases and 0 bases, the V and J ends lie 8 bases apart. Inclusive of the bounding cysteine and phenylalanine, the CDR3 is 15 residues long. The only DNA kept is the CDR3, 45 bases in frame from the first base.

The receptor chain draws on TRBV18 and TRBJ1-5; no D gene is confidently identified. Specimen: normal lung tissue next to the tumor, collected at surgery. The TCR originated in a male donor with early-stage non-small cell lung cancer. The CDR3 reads CASSPMRNSNQPQHF. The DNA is TGTGCCAGCTCACCAATGAGGAATAGCAATCAGCCCCAGCATTTT.